Given below is one T cell receptor (beta chain) in context. CD8 cells regarded as naive lacked CD45RO, were positively chosen for CCR7, and omitted terminally differentiated effector memory CD45RA+ cells. Each donor was a Caucasian adult residing in Nashville, Tennessee. The data were obtained in a study of shared clonotypes between healthy human individuals. The protocol was immunoSEQ multiplex PCR, while the TCRdb copy is restricted to in-frame clones and leaves out a portion. The sample gives over 750,000 clones, about 96% of which show up once; 0.2% to 0.25% is in the top ten. This TCR was sampled from a man aged 25-45 years in good health. Sequenced: naive CD8+ T cells sorted from blood.

In DNA, the CDR3 is TGCGCCAGCAGCGCGAACAGGTACCACTACGAGCAGTACTTC. It encodes CASSANRYHYEQYF. The chain carries TRBV4-3 and TRBJ2-7; D might be TRBD1 (5 bases). The CDR3 covers 14 residues. Trimming stripped 5 bases from V and 3 bases from J, with 14 bases between. Germline V gene data show CDR1 as LGHNA and CDR2 as YSLEER.